The 26 T cell receptor beta chains in this list originate from one sample, sequenced in a study of T cell responses to AZD1222 COVID-19 vaccine. Some clones are missing from TCRdb's copy, which holds only in-frame ones; the method was immunoSEQ multiplex PCR. The sample records 110,000 or so clones, 91% being singletons. The sample was peripheral blood, taken on day 0 of AZD1222 vaccination. Receptors were obtained from an adult in good health.

The chain has TRBV6-5 and TRBJ1-6; a possible D gene is TRBD1 (5 bases). V lost 6 bases and J lost 8, with 14 bases in between. The germline V gene has CDR1 MNHEY and CDR2 SVGAGI. The CDR3 runs 14 residues. The CDR3 DNA reads TGTGCCAGCAGGGGAGGAAGGGGCCATTCACCCCTCCACTTT. Translating gives CASRGGRGHSPLHF.

This chain joins TRBV15 and TRBJ2-2, with 9 bases identical to TRBD2. Looked up from germline, CDR1 is LNHNV and CDR2 is YYDKDF (reference sequence). V was clipped by 8 bases and J by 3 bases; unmatched bases: 19. The CDR3 has 19 residues. The DNA for the CDR3 is TGTGCCACCCGGGGTTGGGCGAGGCTAGCGGGAAAGTACACCGGGGAGCTGTTTTTT. Translated, it gives CATRGWARLAGKYTGELFF.

The chain employs TRBV30 and TRBJ1-2; D ambiguous. V was shortened by 3 bases and J by 8 bases, with 7 bases between the two germline ends. CDR1 GTSNPN and CDR2 SVGIG come from the germline V gene (reference sequence). The CDR3 is made up of 10 amino acids. DNA of the CDR3: TGTGCCTGGAGGAACGTGGGCTACACCTTC. It codes for CAWRNVGYTF.

The chain has TRBV5-6 and TRBJ1-4; 8 positions agree with TRBD1. The V segment lost 4 bases and the J segment 7 bases; nucleotides outside the gene matches: 9. Germline V gene sequence: CDR1 SGHDT, CDR2 YYEEEE. CDR3 size: 15 residues. In DNA form, the CDR3 reads TGTGCCAGCAGCGACACCGGGACAGGTGGTGAAAAACTGTTTTTT. It encodes CASSDTGTGGEKLFF.

The chain is built from TRBV5-4 and TRBJ1-5, with D hard to call. The germline V gene has CDR1 SGHNT and CDR2 YYREEE (reference sequence). This CDR3 is built from 13 residues. Trimming cost V 0 bases and J 1 base, with 2 bases left between them. CDR3 nucleotide sequence: TGTGCCAGCAGCTTGGACAGCAATCAGCCCCAGCATTTT. Translation gives CASSLDSNQPQHF.

J is TRBJ1-1 and V is TRBV3-1 (or the pseudogene TRBV3-2), with unresolved D. This CDR3 has 13 residues. CDR1 and CDR2 (germline): LGHDT, YNNKEL (reference sequence). Trimming removed 1 base from V and 4 bases from J, with 7 bases in between. The CDR3 sequence is CASSQGGSTEAFF. The CDR3 DNA reads as TGTGCCAGCAGCCAAGGGGGTAGCACTGAAGCTTTCTTT.

The chain couples TRBV15 to TRBJ1-4, with a weak D call TRBD1 (5 bases). Germline CDR1 and CDR2: LNHNV and YYDKDF (reference sequence). This CDR3 spans 18 amino acids. The V end was cut by 0 bases, the J end by 4 bases, with 18 bases between. The CDR3 sequence is CATSRDEIPGRDNEKLFF. CDR3 sequence (DNA): TGTGCCACCAGCAGAGATGAGATTCCAGGGCGGGATAATGAAAAACTGTTTTTT.

The chain carries TRBV4-2 and TRBJ2-1, with D maybe TRBD2 (5 bases). There are 17 residues in the CDR3. The ends were cut back, 0 bases at V and 0 bases at J, with 12 bases in the middle. From germline, CDR1 is LGHNA and CDR2 YNFKEQ. CDR3 bases: TGTGCCAGCAGCCAAGACCCTAAGCGGAGCTCCTACAATGAGCAGTTCTTC. Amino acids: CASSQDPKRSSYNEQFF.

This chain uses TRBV5-1 with TRBJ2-2, with 7 nucleotides matching TRBD1. Germline V lookup: CDR1 SGHRS, CDR2 YFSETQ. J gave up 3 bases and V 1 base, and 3 bases lay outside the gene matches. The CDR3 totals 15 residues. CDR3 bases: TGCGCCAGCAGCTTGAGTCAGGGGGACACCGGGGAGCTGTTTTTT. This codes for CASSLSQGDTGELFF.

V usage is TRBV6-5 and J usage is TRBJ1-4, with TRBD1 identical over 9 bases. Germline V gene sequence: CDR1 MNHEY, CDR2 SVGAGI. J was trimmed by 8 bases and V by 6 bases; bases with no gene match: 7. The CDR3 runs to 14 residues. The CDR3 is CASRPGQGREKLFF. CDR3 DNA sequence: TGTGCCAGCAGACCCGGACAGGGGCGAGAAAAACTGTTTTTT.

The rearrangement joins TRBV6-5 to TRBJ1-2; D not certain. The V end lost 0 bases, the J end lost 6 bases, and 8 bases lay between the germline ends. From germline, CDR1 is MNHEY and CDR2 SVGAGI. The CDR3 spans 13 residues. CDR3: CASSYSRVHGYTF. CDR3 sequence (DNA): TGTGCCAGCAGTTACTCGCGAGTCCATGGCTACACCTTC.

The J gene is TRBJ1-6, the V gene TRBV2; D remains unclear. V was clipped by 2 bases and J by 6 bases, with 11 bases between them. From germline, CDR1 is SNHLY and CDR2 FYNNEI. The CDR3 sequence is 15 residues long. The CDR3 bases are TGTGCCAGCAGTGAAAGCCTAAGGAGTAATTCACCCCTCCACTTT. This codes for CASSESLRSNSPLHF. The full variable domain, rest sourced from reference TRBV2 and TRBJ1-6, is EPEVTQTPSHQVTQMGQEVILRCVPISNHLYFYWYRQILGQKVEFLVSFYNNEISEKSEIFDDQFSVERPDGSNFTLKIRSTKLEDSAMYFCASSESLRSNSPLHFGNGTRLTVT.

The CDR3 DNA follows: TGTGCCAGCAGCTTGGGACCTATTGAAAAACTGTTTTTT. Its translation: CASSLGPIEKLFF. The V and J genes are TRBV5-5 and TRBJ1-4, with D unresolved. V was shortened by 0 bases and J by 7 bases, with 7 bases between the two germline ends. The CDR3 has 13 residues. Germline V gives CDR1 SGHKS, CDR2 YYEKEE (reference sequence).

The chain employs TRBV6-5 and TRBJ2-5, with 7 bases that match TRBD1. Germline V gene sequence: CDR1 MNHEY, CDR2 SVGAGI. The J segment lost 5 bases and the V segment lost 5 bases, leaving 11 bases of the junction unmatched. This CDR3 has 15 residues. This chain's CDR3 is CASSTGQERRETQYF. CDR3 in DNA: TGTGCCAGCAGTACAGGACAGGAGAGGAGGGAGACCCAGTACTTC.

J is TRBJ1-4 and V is TRBV7-9, with a possible D match to TRBD1 (5 bases). Germline CDR1 reads SEHNR; CDR2 reads FQNEAQ (reference sequence). Trimming took off 2 bases at V and 7 bases at J, with 11 bases between the two ends. This CDR3 has 14 residues. CDR3 nucleotide sequence: TGTGCCAGCAGCTTATCAGGGAGCGGTGAAAAACTGTTTTTT. It is translated as CASSLSGSGEKLFF.

The chain carries TRBV5-1 and TRBJ1-1, with D uncertain. Germline V gene lookup returns CDR1 SGHRS and CDR2 YFSETQ. This CDR3 contains 13 residues. V was trimmed by 2 bases and J by 3 bases, leaving 8 bases between them. In nucleotides, the CDR3 is TGCGCCAGCAGCTTTTCCGCCTACACTGAAGCTTTCTTT. Its translation is CASSFSAYTEAFF.

The chain is built from TRBV2 and TRBJ2-1, with 11 bases fitting TRBD2. The ends lost 6 bases at V and 10 bases at J; junction bases unmatched: 17. This CDR3 is built from 17 residues. Germline values: CDR1 SNHLY, CDR2 FYNNEI. The CDR3 loop is CASRDLAGGSHKEEQFF. In DNA form, the CDR3 reads TGTGCCAGCAGGGACCTAGCGGGAGGAAGCCATAAGGAAGAGCAGTTCTTC. The full variable domain, rest sourced from reference TRBV2 and TRBJ2-1, is EPEVTQTPSHQVTQMGQEVILRCVPISNHLYFYWYRQILGQKVEFLVSFYNNEISEKSEIFDDQFSVERPDGSNFTLKIRSTKLEDSAMYFCASRDLAGGSHKEEQFFGPGTRLTVL.

The chain recombines TRBV7-2 with TRBJ2-2; 7 nucleotides match TRBD1. Trimming cost V 5 bases and J 8 bases; bases outside gene matches: 5. This CDR3 has 13 residues. Germline lookup yields CDR1 SGHTA and CDR2 FQGNSA. DNA for the CDR3: TGTGCCAGCAGCCACAGGGGCTTAGGGGAGCTGTTTTTT. It is translated as CASSHRGLGELFF.

The V gene is TRBV5-6, the J gene TRBJ1-4, with D perhaps TRBD1 (5 bases). This CDR3 contains 14 residues. V was trimmed by 0 bases and J by 7 bases, leaving 10 bases between them. Germline CDR1 SGHDT, CDR2 YYEEEE. CDR3 sequence (DNA): TGTGCCAGCAGCTTGGCAGGGAATAGTGAAAAACTGTTTTTT. Translating gives CASSLAGNSEKLFF.

The chain carries TRBV7-9 and TRBJ2-7, with D maybe TRBD1 (7 bases). Trimming took off 7 bases at V and 5 bases at J, with 21 bases between the two ends. CDR1 SEHNR and CDR2 FQNEAQ come from the germline V gene (reference sequence). The CDR3 has 15 residues. The CDR3 is CASTSSTGAGNEQYF. The CDR3 region has the DNA TGTGCCAGCACCTCCTCCACAGGGGCGGGAAACGAGCAGTACTTC.

The V call is TRBV5-1, the J call TRBJ1-2, with a weak D call TRBD1 (6 bases). The CDR3 runs 12 residues. CDR1 and CDR2 from the germline V gene are SGHRS and YFSETQ. The V and J ends lost 4 bases and 7 bases respectively, with 11 bases between them. Here the CDR3 reads CASSISGAGYTF. For the CDR3, the DNA is TGCGCCAGCAGCATCTCAGGGGCTGGCTACACCTTC.

The chain combines TRBV5-1 with TRBJ2-7; possibly TRBD2 for D (6 bases). Trimming shortened V by 0 bases and J by 0 bases, and 10 bases separated the two germline ends. CDR3 length equals 15 residues. Germline CDR1 is SGHRS and CDR2 is YFSETQ. The CDR3 bases are TGCGCCAGCAGCTTGGGGCGGGGCCGCTCCTACGAGCAGTACTTC. Translating gives CASSLGRGRSYEQYF.

The chain couples TRBV27 to TRBJ2-7, with TRBD1 identical over 7 bases. The ends lost 6 bases at V and 5 bases at J; junction bases unmatched: 10. The CDR3 contains 14 residues. Germline V gene data show CDR1 as MNHEY and CDR2 as SMNVEV (reference sequence). This CDR3 reads CASRYNRGVNEQYF. CDR3 in DNA: TGTGCCAGCAGGTACAACAGGGGAGTCAACGAGCAGTACTTC.

This clone was picked up one time. The CDR3: CASRMTGNGNQPQHF. The CDR3, as DNA: TGTGCCAGCAGGATGACAGGGAATGGCAATCAGCCCCAGCATTTT. V and J are TRBV6-5 and TRBJ1-5; 7 nucleotides align to TRBD1. The J segment lost 2 bases and the V segment lost 6 bases, leaving 7 bases of the junction unmatched. Germline CDR1 reads MNHEY; CDR2 reads SVGAGI. The CDR3 contains 15 residues.

The rearrangement links TRBV19 to TRBJ2-3; unclear D gene. The CDR3 has 14 amino acids. V was cut by 0 bases and J by 4 bases, with 8 bases left in between. Germline CDR1 is LNHDA and CDR2 is SQIVND (reference sequence). The DNA of the CDR3 is TGTGCCAGTAGTATAGAACCGGCCGCAGATACGCAGTATTTT. Translation gives CASSIEPAADTQYF. Full variable domain (missing parts from reference TRBV19 and TRBJ2-3): DGGITQSPKYLFRKEGQNVTLSCEQNLNHDAMYWYRQDPGQGLRLIYYSQIVNDFQKGDIAEGYSVSREKKESFPLTVTSAQKNPTAFYLCASSIEPAADTQYFGPGTRLTVL.

A few counts support this clone. Other DNA variants within this sample encode the same CDR3. The chain uses TRBV15 and TRBJ1-2; tentative D call: TRBD1 (5 bases). Trimming shortened V by 5 bases and J by 7 bases, and 17 bases separated the two germline ends. Germline CDR1 LNHNV, CDR2 YYDKDF (reference sequence). This CDR3 spans 14 amino acids. DNA for the CDR3: TGTGCCACCAGCTCAACTGGGCAGGGAGGTGGCTACACCTTC. It translates to CATSSTGQGGGYTF. Full variable domain (missing parts from reference TRBV15 and TRBJ1-2): DAMVIQNPRYQVTQFGKPVTLSCSQTLNHNVMYWYQQKSSQAPKLLFHYYDKDFNNEADTPDNFQSRRPNTSFCFLDIRSPGLGDTAMYLCATSSTGQGGGYTFGSGTRLTVV.